This T cell receptor (beta chain) was identified in a study of lymphopenia after photon versus proton radiotherapy. Notes on the study in general: In patients who died, overall survival fell as post-nadir TCR diversity dropped more. Under photons, naive T cells and diversity fell while effector/memory populations rose.

CDR1 is SGHVS, CDR2 FNYEAQ, per germline. This CDR3 region has 14 residues. Deletions cut 5 bases from V and 4 bases from J, with 14 bases between. Sequencing was performed with immunoSEQ multiplex PCR; in TCRdb, only in-frame clones are kept and a portion is missing. The sample has roughly 41,000 clones; under 90% are singletons. This clone occurred once. Its antigen is not known. The receptor's source is a man aged 45-60 years with gastric cancer. This sample comprised peripheral blood, obtained from a patient treated with photon-based radiotherapy. The V and J genes are TRBV7-6 and TRBJ1-1, with D maybe TRBD1 (5 bases). CDR3 loop: CASSGQAGGTEAFF. In DNA form, the CDR3 reads TGTGCCAGCAGCGGACAAGCGGGTGGCACTGAAGCTTTCTTT.